This TCR beta chain was sequenced for a study of T cells after yellow fever vaccination. General study points: In FACS-sorted repertoires, abundant clonotypes from the bulk population could appear as contaminants. The study re-detected most primary-vaccination clones after the booster (under 97% CD4, 80% to 90% CD8).

With respect to this clonotype: Antigen unknown.

Per the germline V gene, CDR1 is SQVTM and CDR2 is ANQGSEA. The CDR3 length is 18 residues. The ends lost 4 bases at V and 4 bases at J; junction bases unmatched: 16. As TCR cDNA was made by 5'RACE template switching, a universal primer site and UMIs were added. TCRdb used MiXCR to reprocess the 5' RACE reads, holding one entry per CDR3 protein. The sample has under 300,000 distinct CDR3 sequences; 6.9% are singletons. This receptor was taken from a young man who received the YFV17D yellow fever vaccine. The rearrangement links TRBV29-1 to TRBJ2-5; 12 bases are a match to TRBD2. Sequenced here: CD4+ T cells sorted from PBMCs, sampled 15 days after the yellow fever booster vaccination. Here the CDR3 DNA reads TGCAGCGTTGTAGTCCTAGCGGGAGGGCGAGTAGTCGGAGAGACCCAGTACTTC. Amino acids: CSVVVLAGGRVVGETQYF.